This T cell receptor (beta chain) was retrieved from a study of blood T cell repertoires in COVID-19. Study-wide background: Samples came from the United States, Italy and Spain, spanning acute and convalescent COVID-19. Sources were T cells, B-cell-depleted T cells, or PBMCs; the material itself was cDNA or gDNA.

TCRdb's copy holds only in-frame clones and misses some; the assay was immunoSEQ multiplex PCR. In the table there are around 27,000 clones, 83% of which are singletons. The CDR3 runs 15 residues. Germline CDR1 reads SGHTA; CDR2 reads FQGTGA. Trimming at V came to 5 bases and at J to 7 bases, leaving 11 bases not matched to a gene. The TCR originated in a human donor in a cohort sampled during active COVID-19. Sequenced material: peripheral blood. The rearrangement links TRBV7-3 to TRBJ1-1; 9 bases are a match to TRBD1. This chain's CDR3 is CASSPLGQGLGEAFF. As DNA, the CDR3 is TGTGCCAGCAGCCCCCTAGGACAGGGGCTGGGTGAAGCTTTCTTT. Looking up the rest from reference TRBV7-3 and TRBJ1-1 gives the full variable domain: GAGVSQTPSNKVTEKGKYVELRCDPISGHTALYWYRQSLGQGPEFLIYFQGTGAADDSGLPNDRFFAVRPEGSVSTLKIQRTERGDSAVYLCASSPLGQGLGEAFFGQGTRLTVV.